This TCR beta chain came from a study of shared clonotypes between healthy human individuals. The CDR3 loop spans 11 amino acids. CDR1 MNHNS and CDR2 SASEGT come from the germline V gene. The V end was cut by 4 bases, the J end by 4 bases, with 2 bases between. Method: immunoSEQ multiplex PCR; TCRdb's copy keeps in-frame clones and lacks some. The sample shows some 660,000 clones, around 73% of them seen only once. The sequence came from a woman aged 25 to 45 in good health. J is TRBJ1-5 and V is TRBV6-1; D is uncertain. Material: memory CD4+ T cells sorted from blood. Subset indicated: CD45RA-negative fraction. DNA of the CDR3: TGTGCCAGCAGTGGAAATCAGCCCCAGCATTTT. Amino acids: CASSGNQPQHF.